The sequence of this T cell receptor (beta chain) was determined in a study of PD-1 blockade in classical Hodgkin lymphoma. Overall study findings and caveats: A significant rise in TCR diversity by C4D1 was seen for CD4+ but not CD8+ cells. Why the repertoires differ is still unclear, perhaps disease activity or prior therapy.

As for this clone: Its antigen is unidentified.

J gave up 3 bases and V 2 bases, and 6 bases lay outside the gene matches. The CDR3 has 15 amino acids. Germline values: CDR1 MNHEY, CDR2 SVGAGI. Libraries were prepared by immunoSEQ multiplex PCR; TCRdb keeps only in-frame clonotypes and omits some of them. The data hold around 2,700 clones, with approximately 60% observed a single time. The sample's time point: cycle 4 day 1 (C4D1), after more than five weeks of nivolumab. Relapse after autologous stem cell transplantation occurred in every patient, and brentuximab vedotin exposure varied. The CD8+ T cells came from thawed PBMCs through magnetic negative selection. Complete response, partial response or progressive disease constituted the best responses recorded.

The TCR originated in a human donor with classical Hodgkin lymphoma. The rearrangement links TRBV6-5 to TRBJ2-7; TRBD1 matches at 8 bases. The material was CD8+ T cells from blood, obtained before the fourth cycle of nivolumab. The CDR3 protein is CASSYVAGGVYEQYF. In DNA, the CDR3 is TGTGCCAGCAGTTACGTGGCAGGGGGCGTCTACGAGCAGTACTTC.